This T cell receptor (beta chain) was sequenced for a study of vaccination effects on CD4 cells after COVID-19. Study-wide points: A shortage of convalescent patients and an absence of early post-infection timepoints characterized the study.

The data were produced by immunoSEQ multiplex PCR, yet TCRdb's version contains in-frame clones alone and is incomplete. Of some 22,000 clones in the sample, roughly 74% were seen once. CDR3 length: 14 residues. V was trimmed by 0 bases and J by 1 base, leaving 7 bases between them. Per the germline V gene, CDR1 is SGDLS and CDR2 is YYNGEE. ViraFEST used viral peptide pools to expand antigen-specific CD4+ T cells before sequencing. The culture ran for approximately 11 days before CD4+ T cells were isolated. Vaccine recipients had no previous SARS-CoV-2 infection; their nucleocapsid antibodies were negative. On this clone: Its antigen is undetermined.

The receptor was isolated from a human donor who received a COVID-19 vaccine. Source: CD4+ T cells from PBMCs cultured with SARS-CoV-2 spike peptides, taken before COVID-19 vaccination. The chain carries TRBV9 and TRBJ1-1; maybe TRBD1 (5 bases). For the CDR3, the DNA is TGTGCCAGCAGCGTAGGGGACGGGAACACTGAAGCTTTCTTT. Translated, it gives CASSVGDGNTEAFF. Full variable domain (rest looked up from reference TRBV9 and TRBJ1-1): DSGVTQTPKHLITATGQRVTLRCSPRSGDLSVYWYQQSLDQGLQFLIQYYNGEERAKGNILERFSAQQFPDLHSELNLSSLELGDSALYFCASSVGDGNTEAFFGQGTRLTVV.